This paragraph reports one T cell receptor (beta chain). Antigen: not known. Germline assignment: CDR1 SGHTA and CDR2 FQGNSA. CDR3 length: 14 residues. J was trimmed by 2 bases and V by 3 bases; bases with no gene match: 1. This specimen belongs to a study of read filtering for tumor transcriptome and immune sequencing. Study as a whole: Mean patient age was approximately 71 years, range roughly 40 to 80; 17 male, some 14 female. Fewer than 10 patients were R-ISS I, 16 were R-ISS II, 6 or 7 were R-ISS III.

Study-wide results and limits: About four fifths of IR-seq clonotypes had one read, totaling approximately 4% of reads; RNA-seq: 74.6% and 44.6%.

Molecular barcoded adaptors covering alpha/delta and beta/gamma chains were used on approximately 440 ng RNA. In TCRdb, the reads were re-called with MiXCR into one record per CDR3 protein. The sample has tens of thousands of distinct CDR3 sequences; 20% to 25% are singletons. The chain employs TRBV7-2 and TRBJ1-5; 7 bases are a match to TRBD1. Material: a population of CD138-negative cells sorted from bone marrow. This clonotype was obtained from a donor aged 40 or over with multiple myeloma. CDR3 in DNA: TGTGCCAGCAGCTTCCAGGGGGGCAATCAGCCCCAGCATTTT. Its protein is CASSFQGGNQPQHF. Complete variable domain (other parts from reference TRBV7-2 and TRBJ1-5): GAGVSQSPSNKVTEKGKDVELRCDPISGHTALYWYRQSLGQGLEFLIYFQGNSAPDKSGLPSDRFSAERTGGSVSTLTIQRTQQEDSAVYLCASSFQGGNQPQHFGDGTRLSIL.